This passage covers 10 T cell receptor beta chains from one sample sequenced in a study of blood T cell repertoires in COVID-19. Only in-frame clones appear in the TCRdb table, and some are missing; sequencing was by immunoSEQ multiplex PCR. In the table there are about 32,000 clones, roughly nine tenths of which are singletons. The material sequenced was peripheral blood. These receptors were collected from a man aged 55 to 70 with acute or convalescent COVID-19.

This clone was observed once. This rearrangement joins TRBV6-4 to TRBJ1-1, with D maybe TRBD1 (6 bases). CDR1 is MRHNA, CDR2 SNTAGT, per germline. This CDR3 region has 14 residues. The V gene lost 6 bases and the J gene lost 1 base, with 12 bases spanning the gap. CDR3 sequence (DNA): TGTGCCAGCAGAAGACAGGTGGGGAACACTGAAGCTTTCTTT. This gives the protein CASRRQVGNTEAFF.

The sample holds a few counts of this clone. This chain connects TRBV30 to TRBJ1-2, with D possibly TRBD1 on 5 matching bases. In germline, CDR1 is GTSNPN, CDR2 SVGIG (reference sequence). This CDR3 comprises 11 residues. V lost 7 bases and J 6 bases, leaving 12 bases between the germline ends. This chain's CDR3 is CASLRGDGYTF. The CDR3 nucleotides read TGTGCCTCCCTGCGGGGGGATGGCTACACCTTC.

The rearrangement uses TRBV10-3 and TRBJ1-1; 7 bases line up with TRBD1. The V gene end was trimmed by 3 bases and the J gene end by 4 bases; junction bases not matched to a gene: 5. The germline CDR1 and CDR2 sequences are ENHRY and SYGVKD. The CDR3 has 14 amino acids. Here the CDR3 DNA reads TGTGCCATCAGTGATCTTCAGGGGGGCACTGAAGCTTTCTTT. This translates into CAISDLQGGTEAFF.

The gene calls are TRBV6-5 and TRBJ2-2; D unclear. Germline values: CDR1 MNHEY, CDR2 SVGAGI. This CDR3 spans 14 amino acids. Trimming stripped 2 bases from V and 1 base from J, with 5 bases between. Written as DNA, the CDR3 is TGTGCCAGCAGTTACCATCAGAACACCGGGGAGCTGTTTTTT. Its translation is CASSYHQNTGELFF.

J is TRBJ1-6 and V is TRBV3-1 (or the pseudogene TRBV3-2); 8 positions agree with TRBD1. The CDR3 sequence is 15 residues long. Trimming took 4 bases from V and 6 from J; bases not matched to a gene: 5. In germline, CDR1 is LGHDT, CDR2 YNNKEL (reference sequence). The CDR3 DNA sequence: TGTGCCAGCAGCCTAACAGGGGGAACTAATTCACCCCTCCACTTT. Its protein product is CASSLTGGTNSPLHF.

The chain couples TRBV20-1 to TRBJ2-3, with 10 bases identical to TRBD2. After removal of 3 bases from V and 2 bases from J, the junction contained 8 bases not matched to a gene. The CDR3 consists of 16 residues. Germline V gives CDR1 DFQATT, CDR2 SNEGSKA (reference sequence). This CDR3 reads CSASASGLAVTDTQYF. In DNA, the CDR3 is TGCAGTGCTAGTGCGTCTGGACTAGCGGTCACAGATACGCAGTATTTT.

This chain connects TRBV5-6 to TRBJ1-4, with D possibly being TRBD1 (6 bases). The CDR3 is 15 residues long. The germline CDR1 and CDR2 sequences are SGHDT and YYEEEE. Trimming pared 2 bases from V and 3 bases from J, leaving 11 bases between. The CDR3 DNA follows: TGTGCCAGCAGCTTCAATCAGGGGTCTAATGAAAAACTGTTTTTT. It codes for CASSFNQGSNEKLFF.

This chain links TRBV2 with TRBJ2-1; 8 bases match TRBD2. J lost 8 bases, V lost 5 bases, and 14 bases had no gene match. Germline CDR1 and CDR2: SNHLY and FYNNEI. CDR3 size: 16 residues. Here the CDR3 DNA reads TGTGCCAGCAGTTCTAGCGGGCGACAATTCTCATATGAGCAGTTCTTC. Translated, it gives CASSSSGRQFSYEQFF.

The chain links TRBV15 to TRBJ2-5, with 7 bases identical to TRBD1. The V gene end was trimmed by 1 base and the J gene end by 2 bases; junction bases not matched to a gene: 7. CDR1 and CDR2 from the germline V gene are LNHNV and YYDKDF (reference sequence). There are 16 residues in the CDR3. In nucleotides, the CDR3 is TGTGCCACCAGCAGAGGTGGGACAGCCCAGCAAGAGACCCAGTACTTC. Translation: CATSRGGTAQQETQYF.

The table lists this clone with a few counts. V and J are TRBV4-1 and TRBJ1-5, with a possible D match to TRBD1 (5 bases). The V end was cut by 1 base, the J end by 6 bases, with 13 bases between. Germline-derived CDR1 and CDR2 are MGHRA and YSYEKL. This CDR3 comprises 15 residues. Here the CDR3 DNA reads TGCGCCAGCAGCCAAGCCGGGGGAAACGGTCAGCCCCAGCATTTT. Protein product: CASSQAGGNGQPQHF.